The 27 T cell receptor beta chains in this list originate from one sample, sequenced in a study of technical replicates of blood from a few donors. TCRdb's copy holds only in-frame clones and misses some; the assay was immunoSEQ multiplex PCR. The data hold approximately 73,000 clones, with 85% to 95% observed a single time. The sample comprised T cells isolated from PBMCs. The receptors were gathered from a human donor in good health.

This clone was counted a single time. The gene calls are TRBV5-1 and TRBJ2-2, with D possibly matching TRBD2 (6 bases). V was clipped by 5 bases and J by 5 bases, with 16 bases between them. The germline V gene encodes CDR1 SGHRS and CDR2 YFSETQ. The CDR3 is 15 amino acids. The CDR3 protein is CASRFRELKTGELFF. The CDR3 bases are TGCGCCAGCAGGTTTCGGGAGCTTAAAACCGGGGAGCTGTTTTTT. Full variable domain (missing parts from reference TRBV5-1 and TRBJ2-2): KAGVTQTPRYLIKTRGQQVTLSCSPISGHRSVSWYQQTPGQGLQFLFEYFSETQRNKGNFPGRFSGRQFSNSRSEMNVSTLELGDSALYLCASRFRELKTGELFFGEGSRLTVL.

This chain joins TRBV7-3 and TRBJ2-7; D might be TRBD1 (5 bases). This CDR3 has 14 residues. Germline V gene lookup returns CDR1 SGHTA and CDR2 FQGTGA. Trimming stripped 2 bases from V and 5 bases from J, with 13 bases between. CDR3 loop: CASSLFPGRNEQYF. Written as DNA, the CDR3 is TGTGCCAGCAGCTTATTTCCAGGGCGGAACGAGCAGTACTTC.

This rearrangement joins TRBV18 to TRBJ2-5; 7 positions agree with TRBD1. CDR1 and CDR2 (germline): KGHSH, LQKENI. V was pared by 4 bases and J by 4 bases, with 0 bases of the junction left unmatched. This CDR3 is 12 amino acids long. The DNA of the CDR3 is TGTGCCAGCTCACACAGGGGAGAGACCCAGTACTTC. Translation: CASSHRGETQYF.

The chain employs TRBV9 and TRBJ2-7; tentatively, D is TRBD2 (6 bases). Looked up from germline, CDR1 is SGDLS and CDR2 is YYNGEE. This CDR3 is 14 amino acids long. V lost 0 bases, J lost 5 bases, and 12 bases lay in between. CDR3 DNA: TGTGCCAGCAGCGTAGCCGGGGGTTTCAACGAGCAGTACTTC. It is translated as CASSVAGGFNEQYF.

This clone was detected only once. J is TRBJ1-1 and V is TRBV13, with D perhaps matching TRBD1 (5 bases). The germline V gene encodes CDR1 PRHDT and CDR2 FYEKMQ (reference sequence). V was clipped by 3 bases and J by 7 bases, with 18 bases between them. The CDR3 is made up of 15 amino acids. The CDR3 spells CASSLRGEGQDEAFF. The CDR3 DNA reads as TGTGCCAGCAGCTTGAGAGGGGAGGGCCAGGATGAAGCTTTCTTT.

V usage is TRBV11-3 and J usage is TRBJ2-7; D is undetermined. Trimming took 1 base from V and 4 from J, leaving 2 bases between them. The CDR3 length is 11 residues. Germline V gives CDR1 SGHNT, CDR2 YENEEA. This CDR3 is CASSLAYEQYF. CDR3 nucleotides: TGTGCCAGCAGCTTAGCGTACGAGCAGTACTTC.

The chain has TRBV29-1 and TRBJ1-4; weak D call: TRBD1 (6 bases). Looked up from germline, CDR1 is SQVTM and CDR2 is ANQGSEA. Trimming shortened V by 7 bases and J by 4 bases, and 10 bases separated the two germline ends. CDR3 size: 12 residues. The CDR3 region is CSAGGDNEKLFF. The DNA of the CDR3 is TGCAGCGCGGGGGGCGATAATGAAAAACTGTTTTTT.

The chain employs TRBV19 and TRBJ1-3; no clear D gene. V lost 3 bases and J lost 4, with 10 bases in between. The CDR3 has 14 amino acids. Germline V gene lookup returns CDR1 LNHDA and CDR2 SQIVND (reference sequence). The CDR3 nucleotides read TGTGCCAGTAGTATCGGCTGGAGAGGAAACACCATATATTTT. This gives the protein CASSIGWRGNTIYF.

The chain uses TRBV4-3 and TRBJ2-5; TRBD2 agrees at 10 bases. After removal of 3 bases from V and 3 bases from J, the junction contained 10 bases not matched to a gene. Germline V lookup: CDR1 LGHNA, CDR2 YSLEER. The CDR3 spans 17 residues. The DNA for the CDR3 is TGCGCCAGCAGCCAGGATTTGTGGACTAGCGGAAAAGAGACCCAGTACTTC. Translated: CASSQDLWTSGKETQYF.

The chain couples TRBV19 to TRBJ2-2; tentative D call: TRBD1 (6 bases). CDR1 LNHDA and CDR2 SQIVND come from the germline V gene (reference sequence). CDR3 length: 14 residues. The V gene lost 6 bases and the J gene lost 1 base, with 9 bases spanning the gap. This CDR3 is CASRWGQNTGELFF. The CDR3 nucleotides read TGTGCCAGTAGATGGGGACAGAACACCGGGGAGCTGTTTTTT.

The V call is TRBV2, the J call TRBJ1-2; TRBD1 matches 7 bases. This CDR3 comprises 12 residues. Germline V gene sequence: CDR1 SNHLY, CDR2 FYNNEI. After removal of 9 bases from V and 8 bases from J, the junction contained 9 bases not matched to a gene. The CDR3 is CASIQGIEGYTF. CDR3 sequence (DNA): TGTGCCAGTATACAGGGGATTGAGGGCTACACCTTC.

This clone was detected once. This chain connects TRBV27 to TRBJ2-7, with 7 bases aligning to TRBD2. In germline, CDR1 is MNHEY, CDR2 SMNVEV (reference sequence). Trimming cost V 5 bases and J 5 bases; bases outside gene matches: 9. The CDR3 has 14 residues. The chain's CDR3 is CASSPLGLVDEQYF. The CDR3 DNA reads TGTGCCAGCAGTCCCCTAGGACTAGTTGACGAGCAGTACTTC.

The chain couples TRBV19 to TRBJ2-2; no clear D. Germline V lookup: CDR1 LNHDA, CDR2 SQIVND (reference sequence). The CDR3 length is 15 residues. The V end was cut by 0 bases, the J end by 6 bases, with 11 bases between. DNA for the CDR3: TGTGCCAGTAGTATAGAGGCTAGTTTGCCCGGGGAGCTGTTTTTT. Amino acids: CASSIEASLPGELFF. The full variable domain, in which reference TRBV19 and TRBJ2-2 provide the parts outside the CDR3, is DGGITQSPKYLFRKEGQNVTLSCEQNLNHDAMYWYRQDPGQGLRLIYYSQIVNDFQKGDIAEGYSVSREKKESFPLTVTSAQKNPTAFYLCASSIEASLPGELFFGEGSRLTVL.

The chain links TRBV4-2 to TRBJ2-1, with 12 bases that match TRBD2. Germline CDR1 LGHNA, CDR2 YNFKEQ. V shed 2 bases, J shed 8 bases, and the junction held 13 bases outside the gene matches. The length of the CDR3 is 18 residues. CDR3 coding DNA: TGTGCCAGCAGCCAAATGGGACTGACTAGCGGGAGATCGGATGAGCAGTTCTTC. Residues: CASSQMGLTSGRSDEQFF.

The chain has TRBV2 and TRBJ2-1; weak D call: TRBD1 (5 bases). Germline V gene sequence: CDR1 SNHLY, CDR2 FYNNEI. The CDR3 sequence is 14 residues long. V was shortened by 6 bases and J by 5 bases, with 14 bases between the two germline ends. As DNA, the CDR3 is TGTGCCAGCAGCTGGCCCCAGGGCCACAATGAGCAGTTCTTC. Translating gives CASSWPQGHNEQFF.

V and J are TRBV7-3 and TRBJ1-1; D uncertain. This CDR3 contains 15 residues. The germline V and J ends were trimmed by 0 bases and 0 bases, with 8 bases remaining between them. CDR1 and CDR2 (germline): SGHTA, FQGTGA. CDR3 bases: TGTGCCAGCAGCTTAACGGTGGCAATGAACACTGAAGCTTTCTTT. Protein product: CASSLTVAMNTEAFF.

The chain carries TRBV5-1 and TRBJ2-3, with 8 nucleotides matching TRBD1. The J segment lost 5 bases and the V segment lost 0 bases, leaving 5 bases of the junction unmatched. The CDR3 has 15 residues. Germline V CDR1 and CDR2: SGHRS, YFSETQ. CDR3 nucleotides: TGCGCCAGCAGCTTGGTCGTCAGGGGGCTAGATACGCAGTATTTT. This sequence encodes CASSLVVRGLDTQYF.

The CDR3 bases are TGTGCCAGCAGTTTAGGTACCGGGAGCTCCTACGAGCAGTACTTC. This codes for CASSLGTGSSYEQYF. The V and J genes are TRBV27 and TRBJ2-7; D perhaps matches TRBD2 (6 bases). Germline loops: CDR1 MNHEY, CDR2 SMNVEV (reference sequence). The CDR3 runs 15 residues. V dropped 2 bases and J dropped 0 bases, with 11 bases sitting between them.

The chain is built from TRBV2 and TRBJ2-5; D is perhaps TRBD1 (6 bases). The CDR3 sequence is 14 residues long. V gave up 6 bases and J gave up 2 bases, with 13 bases separating them. The germline V gene has CDR1 SNHLY and CDR2 FYNNEI. The CDR3 DNA follows: TGTGCCAGCAGCATCCGGACAGCTCAAGAGACCCAGTACTTC. Amino acid sequence: CASSIRTAQETQYF.

V usage is TRBV27 and J usage is TRBJ2-7; 10 bases map to TRBD2. Germline CDR1 is MNHEY and CDR2 is SMNVEV (reference sequence). Trimming at V came to 4 bases and at J to 0 bases, leaving 3 bases not matched to a gene. This CDR3 contains 15 residues. The CDR3 sequence: CASSWVAGGSYEQYF. The CDR3 DNA is TGTGCCAGCAGTTGGGTAGCGGGAGGCTCCTACGAGCAGTACTTC.

This sequence joins TRBV10-3 and TRBJ2-2; maybe TRBD1 (5 bases). The germline CDR1 and CDR2 sequences are ENHRY and SYGVKD. CDR3 length equals 13 residues. Trimming shortened V by 10 bases and J by 0 bases, and 9 bases separated the two germline ends. CDR3 nucleotides: TGTGCCACGGACACTTCGAACACCGGGGAGCTGTTTTTT. Translated: CATDTSNTGELFF.

This sequence joins TRBV9 and TRBJ1-1, with D uncertain. The CDR3 is 13 residues long. Germline V gives CDR1 SGDLS, CDR2 YYNGEE. V was clipped by 0 bases and J by 2 bases, with 5 bases between them. Here the CDR3 reads CASSVGPNTEAFF. The DNA for the CDR3 is TGTGCCAGCAGCGTAGGGCCCAACACTGAAGCTTTCTTT.

The V and J genes are TRBV6-4 and TRBJ2-5; 14 nucleotides agree with TRBD2. The CDR3 extends over 17 amino acids. CDR1 is MRHNA, CDR2 SNTAGT, per germline. The V gene end was trimmed by 3 bases and the J gene end by 2 bases; junction bases not matched to a gene: 5. The chain's CDR3 is CASSESGLAGGQETQYF. The CDR3 coding sequence is TGTGCCAGCAGTGAATCCGGACTAGCGGGAGGTCAAGAGACCCAGTACTTC.

V is TRBV6-1 and J is TRBJ1-3, with a possible D match to TRBD1 (5 bases). The V end was cut by 2 bases, the J end by 2 bases, with 10 bases between. Germline CDR1 and CDR2: MNHNS and SASEGT. The CDR3 is made up of 15 amino acids. The DNA for the CDR3 is TGTGCCAGCAGTGAATATAAGGGGCCTGGAAACACCATATATTTT. Translating gives CASSEYKGPGNTIYF.

The V and J genes are TRBV12-2 and TRBJ2-2; the DNA was not compared with TRBD2, the D call given in the table. TRBV12-2 is listed as a pseudogene. The CDR3 length is 18 residues. The CDR3 spells CASRLARWREGDTGELFF. The CDR3, as DNA: TGTGCAAGTCGCTTAGCGCGCTGGCGGGAGGGGGATACCGGGGAGCTGTTTTTT.

This clone appeared once. The rearrangement joins TRBV27 to TRBJ2-7; D is possibly TRBD2 (5 bases). Germline V gene data show CDR1 as MNHEY and CDR2 as SMNVEV (reference sequence). V dropped 10 bases and J dropped 3 bases, with 16 bases sitting between them. CDR3 length: 13 amino acids. The CDR3 here is CATGPPAGYEQYF. In DNA form, the CDR3 reads TGTGCCACCGGGCCACCGGCGGGCTACGAGCAGTACTTC.

This chain links TRBV11-2 with TRBJ2-2; D may be TRBD2 (6 bases). This CDR3 comprises 13 residues. Germline lookup yields CDR1 SGHAT and CDR2 FQNNGV. V shed 5 bases and J shed 11 bases, with 15 bases lying between them. CDR3 loop: CASSGTAEYELFF. The CDR3 DNA reads as TGTGCCAGCAGCGGGACTGCCGAATATGAGCTGTTTTTT.